The clone carrying this T cell receptor (beta chain) was observed a handful of times. The data derive from a study of blood T cell repertoires in COVID-19. Study as a whole: Some COVID-19 samples were acute and others convalescent; all came from the United States, Italy and Spain.

Only in-frame clones appear in the TCRdb table, and some are missing; sequencing was by immunoSEQ multiplex PCR. The table includes about 220,000 clones, around four fifths detected once. The V gene end was trimmed by 2 bases and the J gene end by 6 bases; junction bases not matched to a gene: 0. Per the germline V gene, CDR1 is MRHNA and CDR2 is SNTAGT. This CDR3 comprises 13 residues. The chain combines TRBV6-4 with TRBJ2-2; 7 bases line up with TRBD2. The sequencing sample was made of peripheral blood. The TCR sequence derives from a man aged 25-45 years with active or convalescent COVID-19. The CDR3 DNA reads as TGTGCCAGCAGTGACGGACTAGCCGGGGAGCTGTTTTTT. The encoded protein is CASSDGLAGELFF.